Listed below are T cell receptor beta chains from one sample, sequenced in a study of tumor-infiltrating lymphocytes in oesophageal squamous cell carcinoma. TCRdb recomputed calls from the PCR reads with MiXCR, one row per CDR3 protein. In the table there are 15,000 to 20,000 distinct CDR3 sequences, approximately 45% of which are singletons. The sequencing sample was made of normal esophageal tissue next to the tumor. The receptors stem from a female donor with esophageal squamous cell carcinoma. Both conserved end residues are part of each CDR3. A D gene is named only where the DNA matches it firmly. Clone size is not always given. Where it is, it says once, few, many or a class for expanded clones.

j_call: TRBJ2-5
cdr3_length: 18
clone_size: -
d_call: TRBD2
v_call: TRBV7-2
cdr3_nt: TGTGCCAGCAGCTCATCGTTAGCGGGAGGGAGTGGCTACAATGAGCAGTACTTC
cdr3_aa: CASSSSLAGGSGYNEQYF

j_call: TRBJ2-7
cdr3_length: 15
clone_size: many
d_call: TRBD2
v_call: TRBV5-1
cdr3_nt: TGCGCCAGCAGCTTGGGGGGGGGGAACTCCTACGAGCAGTACTTC
cdr3_aa: CASSLGGGNSYEQYF

j_call: TRBJ2-1
cdr3_length: 14
clone_size: few
d_call: -
v_call: TRBV7-8
cdr3_nt: TGTGCCAGCAGCTTAGCGGGAAGGGATAGTGAGCAGTTCTTC
cdr3_aa: CASSLAGRDSEQFF

j_call: TRBJ2-6
cdr3_length: 15
clone_size: -
d_call: -
v_call: TRBV7-3
cdr3_nt: TGTGCCAGCAGCTTAGGCACAGCTGGGGCCAACGTCCTGACTTTC
cdr3_aa: CASSLGTAGANVLTF

j_call: TRBJ2-2
cdr3_length: 13
clone_size: many
d_call: -
v_call: TRBV6-1
cdr3_nt: TGTGCCACCCCAATACAGGGAACCGGGGAGCTGTTTTTT
cdr3_aa: CATPIQGTGELFF

j_call: TRBJ2-7
cdr3_length: 14
clone_size: -
d_call: -
v_call: TRBV7-2
cdr3_nt: TGTGCCAGCAGCTTGCAGGGTTTTTCCTACGAGCAGTACTTC
cdr3_aa: CASSLQGFSYEQYF

j_call: TRBJ2-4
cdr3_length: 15
clone_size: -
d_call: -
v_call: TRBV7-3
cdr3_nt: TGTGCCAGCAGCTCGAAGAGTCTAGCCAAAAACATTCAGTACTTC
cdr3_aa: CASSSKSLAKNIQYF

j_call: TRBJ2-3
cdr3_length: 16
clone_size: -
d_call: TRBD1
v_call: TRBV7-2
cdr3_nt: TGTGCCAGCAGCTTAGCGGGACAGGGCAGATCGGATACGCAGTATTTT
cdr3_aa: CASSLAGQGRSDTQYF

j_call: TRBJ2-5
cdr3_length: 15
clone_size: many
d_call: -
v_call: TRBV7-8
cdr3_nt: TGTGCCAGCAGCTTAGCCAGGGGTGGCGGAGAGACCCAGTACTTC
cdr3_aa: CASSLARGGGETQYF

j_call: TRBJ1-6
cdr3_length: 15
clone_size: few
d_call: -
v_call: TRBV2
cdr3_nt: TGTGCCAGCAGCCTACAGGGCCCCTATAATTCACCCCTCCACTTT
cdr3_aa: CASSLQGPYNSPLHF

j_call: TRBJ2-7
cdr3_length: 12
clone_size: -
d_call: -
v_call: TRBV20-1
cdr3_nt: TGCAGTGCTATCTACAAGACCTACGAGCAGTACTTC
cdr3_aa: CSAIYKTYEQYF

j_call: TRBJ1-1
cdr3_length: 13
clone_size: -
d_call: -
v_call: TRBV3-1
cdr3_nt: TGTGCCAGCAGCCAAGACCTACTTGGGTTGACTTTCTTT
cdr3_aa: CASSQDLLGLTFF

j_call: TRBJ2-7
cdr3_length: 16
clone_size: few
d_call: TRBD2
v_call: TRBV7-2
cdr3_nt: TGTGCCAGCAGCCTATTGGACGCTGCGGGAGGGTACGAGCAGTACTTC
cdr3_aa: CASSLLDAAGGYEQYF

j_call: TRBJ2-5
cdr3_length: 12
clone_size: -
d_call: TRBD1
v_call: TRBV28
cdr3_nt: TGTGCCAGCCGGACAGGGGTCAATGAGCAGTACTTC
cdr3_aa: CASRTGVNEQYF

j_call: TRBJ2-5
cdr3_length: 11
clone_size: many
d_call: -
v_call: TRBV6-1
cdr3_nt: TGTGCCAGCAGTTATTGGGAGACCCAGTACTTC
cdr3_aa: CASSYWETQYF

j_call: TRBJ1-2
cdr3_length: 15
clone_size: many
d_call: TRBD1
v_call: TRBV11-2
cdr3_nt: TGTGCCAGCAGCTTACAAGTGACAGGGGTCTATGGCTACACCTTC
cdr3_aa: CASSLQVTGVYGYTF

j_call: TRBJ2-2
cdr3_length: 16
clone_size: -
d_call: TRBD1
v_call: TRBV6-2/TRBV6-3
cdr3_nt: TGTGCCAGCAGTTACTCTACAGGGGCGGACACCGGGGAGCTGTTTTTT
cdr3_aa: CASSYSTGADTGELFF

j_call: TRBJ2-1
cdr3_length: 15
clone_size: -
d_call: -
v_call: TRBV7-3
cdr3_nt: TGTGCCAGCAGCTTCGGTGGGGGAACCTACAATGAGCAGTTCTTC
cdr3_aa: CASSFGGGTYNEQFF

j_call: TRBJ2-5
cdr3_length: 14
clone_size: few
d_call: -
v_call: TRBV28
cdr3_nt: TGTGCCAGCAGTTCCGGGACATTCAAAGAGACCCAGTACTTC
cdr3_aa: CASSSGTFKETQYF

j_call: TRBJ2-1
cdr3_length: 14
clone_size: many
d_call: -
v_call: TRBV6-1
cdr3_nt: TGTGCCAGCAATGGGGGCGCCTCCTACAATGAGCAGTTCTTC
cdr3_aa: CASNGGASYNEQFF

j_call: TRBJ2-1
cdr3_length: 16
clone_size: many
d_call: -
v_call: TRBV11-2
cdr3_nt: TGTGCCAGCAGCTTAGTAAGGCAGCCCGCGTACAATGAGCAGTTCTTC
cdr3_aa: CASSLVRQPAYNEQFF

j_call: TRBJ2-2
cdr3_length: 14
clone_size: -
d_call: -
v_call: TRBV7-2
cdr3_nt: TGTGCCAGCAGCTTAAGTCAAGGGTCCGGGGAGCTGTTTTTT
cdr3_aa: CASSLSQGSGELFF

j_call: TRBJ2-1
cdr3_length: 12
clone_size: once
d_call: -
v_call: TRBV7-2
cdr3_nt: TGTGTCAGCAGCTTCCGAGGCGATGAGCAGTTCTTC
cdr3_aa: CVSSFRGDEQFF

j_call: TRBJ1-5
cdr3_length: 13
clone_size: -
d_call: -
v_call: TRBV7-2
cdr3_nt: TGTGCCAGCAGCTTAGATTTTGTTGGACCCCAGCATTTT
cdr3_aa: CASSLDFVGPQHF

j_call: TRBJ2-3
cdr3_length: 16
clone_size: many
d_call: -
v_call: TRBV5-6
cdr3_nt: TGTGCCAGCAGCTTGATTTCTAGCTGGGTGACAGATACGCAGTATTTT
cdr3_aa: CASSLISSWVTDTQYF

j_call: TRBJ2-7
cdr3_length: 14
clone_size: -
d_call: -
v_call: TRBV7-4
cdr3_nt: TGTGCCAGCAGCCCAGACAGGTCAACCTACGAGCAGTACTTC
cdr3_aa: CASSPDRSTYEQYF

j_call: TRBJ2-3
cdr3_length: 16
clone_size: once
d_call: TRBD1
v_call: TRBV28
cdr3_nt: TGTGCCAGCCCCTCGGGTCGGACAGGGGCAACAGATACGCAGTATTTT
cdr3_aa: CASPSGRTGATDTQYF

j_call: TRBJ2-1
cdr3_length: 14
clone_size: -
d_call: TRBD1
v_call: TRBV7-2
cdr3_nt: TGTGCCAGCACCCCGGGACAGTCCTACAATGAGCAGTTCTTC
cdr3_aa: CASTPGQSYNEQFF

j_call: TRBJ2-1
cdr3_length: 15
clone_size: -
d_call: TRBD2
v_call: TRBV7-2
cdr3_nt: TGTGCCAGCAGCAGACTAGCGGGTAGCTCCTACGAGCAGTTCTTC
cdr3_aa: CASSRLAGSSYEQFF

j_call: TRBJ2-7
cdr3_length: 20
clone_size: few
d_call: TRBD2
v_call: TRBV11-3
cdr3_nt: TGTGCCAGCAGCTTAGATCGAGGCGGGAGGGATGATCCTGGTAACTACGAGCAGTACTTC
cdr3_aa: CASSLDRGGRDDPGNYEQYF

j_call: TRBJ2-1
cdr3_length: 15
clone_size: -
d_call: -
v_call: TRBV6-2/TRBV6-3
cdr3_nt: TGTGCCAGCAGTTACTCGACCGGACAGACCTACGAGCAGTTCTTC
cdr3_aa: CASSYSTGQTYEQFF

j_call: TRBJ2-5
cdr3_length: 15
clone_size: medium-sized
d_call: -
v_call: TRBV7-9
cdr3_nt: TGTGCCAGCAGCTTCGGGATTCCGGGACGAGAGACCCAGTACTTC
cdr3_aa: CASSFGIPGRETQYF

j_call: TRBJ2-2
cdr3_length: 16
clone_size: -
d_call: TRBD1
v_call: TRBV6-1
cdr3_nt: TGTGCCATCCGGGCCGGGGACAGGGGTTCCACCGGGGAGCTGTTTTTT
cdr3_aa: CAIRAGDRGSTGELFF

j_call: TRBJ2-5
cdr3_length: 11
clone_size: few
d_call: -
v_call: TRBV7-2
cdr3_nt: TGTGCCAGCAGCCAAAGGCAGGCCCAGTACTTC
cdr3_aa: CASSQRQAQYF

j_call: TRBJ2-2
cdr3_length: 15
clone_size: many
d_call: -
v_call: TRBV5-5
cdr3_nt: TGTGCCAGCAGCACCGCGGGAGCAGGGGGCGGGGAGCTGTTTTTT
cdr3_aa: CASSTAGAGGGELFF

j_call: TRBJ2-2
cdr3_length: 14
clone_size: many
d_call: -
v_call: TRBV11-2
cdr3_nt: TGTGCCAGCAGCCTAAACCCCGGCGCCGGGGAGCTGTTTTTT
cdr3_aa: CASSLNPGAGELFF

j_call: TRBJ2-5
cdr3_length: 16
clone_size: few
d_call: TRBD2
v_call: TRBV7-4
cdr3_nt: TGTGCCAGCAGCCCGTCCTTAGCGGGAGGGATTGAGACCCAGTACTTC
cdr3_aa: CASSPSLAGGIETQYF

j_call: TRBJ2-3
cdr3_length: 16
clone_size: -
d_call: TRBD2
v_call: TRBV4-1
cdr3_nt: TGCGCCAGCAGCGGAGGACTAGCGGGAGCCGGGGATACGCAGTATTTT
cdr3_aa: CASSGGLAGAGDTQYF

j_call: TRBJ1-1
cdr3_length: 16
clone_size: -
d_call: TRBD1
v_call: TRBV6-6
cdr3_nt: TGTGCCAGCAGTTACTTCAGGGACAGGGTAAACACTGAAGCTTTCTTT
cdr3_aa: CASSYFRDRVNTEAFF

j_call: TRBJ2-4
cdr3_length: 13
clone_size: many
d_call: -
v_call: TRBV19
cdr3_nt: TGTGCCAGTAGTAGCAGCGGAAGGAACATTCAGTACTTC
cdr3_aa: CASSSSGRNIQYF

j_call: TRBJ1-1
cdr3_length: 14
clone_size: -
d_call: -
v_call: TRBV5-1
cdr3_nt: TGCGCCAGCAGCTTGGCGGGGGCGCTCACTGAAGCTTTCTTT
cdr3_aa: CASSLAGALTEAFF

j_call: TRBJ2-1
cdr3_length: 15
clone_size: -
d_call: TRBD2
v_call: TRBV12-3/TRBV12-4
cdr3_nt: TGTGCCAGCAGCCGGACTAGCGGGAGGTACAATGAGCAGTTCTTC
cdr3_aa: CASSRTSGRYNEQFF

j_call: TRBJ1-5
cdr3_length: 14
clone_size: many
d_call: -
v_call: TRBV6-1
cdr3_nt: TGTGCCAGCATTGACACATCTAGCAATCAGCCCCAGCATTTT
cdr3_aa: CASIDTSSNQPQHF

j_call: TRBJ2-1
cdr3_length: 14
clone_size: -
d_call: -
v_call: TRBV28
cdr3_nt: TGTGCCAGCAGTTTACCTCCTGGTCTCAATGAGCAGTTCTTC
cdr3_aa: CASSLPPGLNEQFF

j_call: TRBJ2-3
cdr3_length: 14
clone_size: -
d_call: TRBD2
v_call: TRBV2
cdr3_nt: TGTGCCAGCGCCTCTAGCGGGGTTAGCGATGAGCAGTCCTTC
cdr3_aa: CASASSGVSDEQSF

j_call: TRBJ2-5
cdr3_length: 14
clone_size: many
d_call: TRBD2
v_call: TRBV7-9
cdr3_nt: TGTGCCAGCAGCTTAGGCGGGAGGTGGGAGACCCAGTACTTC
cdr3_aa: CASSLGGRWETQYF

j_call: TRBJ2-7
cdr3_length: 15
clone_size: few
d_call: TRBD1
v_call: TRBV7-6
cdr3_nt: TGTGCCAGCAGCTTAGCGCAGGGGGCTGAGGGAGAGCAGTACTTC
cdr3_aa: CASSLAQGAEGEQYF

j_call: TRBJ2-1
cdr3_length: 15
clone_size: few
d_call: -
v_call: TRBV7-6
cdr3_nt: TGTGCCAGCAGCTTAGCGGCGGAATCCTACAATGAGCAGTTCTTC
cdr3_aa: CASSLAAESYNEQFF

j_call: TRBJ1-6
cdr3_length: 16
clone_size: -
d_call: TRBD1
v_call: TRBV6-8
cdr3_nt: TGTGCCAGCAGATTTAATACAGGGGGCAGGAATTCACCCCTCCACTTT
cdr3_aa: CASRFNTGGRNSPLHF

j_call: TRBJ1-1
cdr3_length: 16
clone_size: few
d_call: TRBD1
v_call: TRBV5-1
cdr3_nt: TGCGCCAGCAGCATACGGGACAGGGACCCGTCAGGTGAAGCTTTCTTT
cdr3_aa: CASSIRDRDPSGEAFF

j_call: TRBJ1-1
cdr3_length: 14
clone_size: -
d_call: -
v_call: TRBV28
cdr3_nt: TGTGCCAGCAGTTTACGGGGCGGGTGCACTGAAGCTTTCTTT
cdr3_aa: CASSLRGGCTEAFF

j_call: TRBJ2-7
cdr3_length: 14
clone_size: -
d_call: -
v_call: TRBV6-1
cdr3_nt: TGTGCCAGCAAGGACGATCCCGGGTCCTACGAGCAGTACTTC
cdr3_aa: CASKDDPGSYEQYF

j_call: TRBJ2-7
cdr3_length: 16
clone_size: -
d_call: TRBD1
v_call: TRBV7-2
cdr3_nt: TGTGCCAGCAGCTCCGGCGGCAGCAGGGGGCGTTACGAGCAGTACTTC
cdr3_aa: CASSSGGSRGRYEQYF

j_call: TRBJ2-1
cdr3_length: 18
clone_size: few
d_call: TRBD2
v_call: TRBV7-2
cdr3_nt: TGTGCCAGCAGCTTGGCCTTCGCGGGACTAGCATTTGGTAATGAGCAGTTCTTC
cdr3_aa: CASSLAFAGLAFGNEQFF